This T cell receptor beta chain appears in the sequencing data of a study of high-grade serous ovarian cancer treatment subgroups. The overall study: Mean per sample: approximately 13,000 reads, some 7,500 unique TCR beta rearrangements. Broader study findings: Tumors within one patient showed repertoire similarity of about 0.1 to 0.8. Higher neoantigen levels went with greater TCR clonal relatedness. Bulk tumor TCR sequencing gave no spatial information.

This clone has just one count. Antigen: not known. The junction does not match germline at one end; this may be a read error. This table comes from immunoSEQ multiplex PCR, and its TCRdb copy is limited to in-frame clones, with some not included. The profile shows thousands of clones, around 84% of them singletons. Tumor tissue was taken before any definitive surgery or chemotherapy was given. CDR3 length: 15 amino acids. Germline CDR1 LNHDA, CDR2 SQIVND (reference sequence). Specimen: tumor tissue. The TCR was taken from a human donor with high-grade serous ovarian cancer. The V and J genes are TRBV19 and TRBJ2-3, with D maybe TRBD1 (6 bases). In nucleotides, the CDR3 is TGTGCCAGTAGTAGATCCGGGACACCCACAGATGCGCAGTATTTT. This gives the protein CASSRSGTPTDAQYF.